In its sample, the clone carrying this T cell receptor (beta chain) was seen many times. The antigen remains undetermined. The data were taken from a study of T cells in Graves' hyperthyroidism and ophthalmopathy. Findings and caveats of the study: Among clonotypes expanded in thyroid above 0.001, most were also found in blood.

RNA transcripts served as the template for amplifying TCR beta CDR3 regions. Researchers ran a first-round RT-PCR on the TCR CDR3 using the HTBI primer set. TCRdb reanalysed the multiplex PCR reads using MiXCR and keeps one entry per CDR3 protein. The sample carries some 700,000 distinct CDR3 sequences, 17% recorded once. CDR1 is SGHAT and CDR2 is FQNNGV in the germline V gene. The CDR3 consists of 18 residues. Trimming cost V 1 base and J 2 bases; bases outside gene matches: 9. V and J are TRBV11-2 and TRBJ2-2, with TRBD1 matching 8 bases. The sequenced material came from blood. This sequence was found in a middle-aged man with Graves' hyperthyroidism. For the CDR3, the DNA is TGTGCCAGCAGCTTAGTCCTCCAGGGGGCGGGAAACACCGGGGAGCTGTTTTTT. This translates into CASSLVLQGAGNTGELFF.